The text below deals with one TCR beta chain. Its cognate antigen is unknown. The data belong to a study of graft-versus-host responses after intestinal transplantation. The data were produced by immunoSEQ multiplex PCR, yet TCRdb's version contains in-frame clones alone and is incomplete. There are 150,000 or so clones in the sample; nearly 95% occur only once, and about 0.18% lies in the top ten. CDR1 MDHEN and CDR2 SYDVKM come from the germline V gene. This CDR3 contains 13 residues. V shed 5 bases and J shed 7 bases, with 14 bases lying between them. This TCR was recovered from a human donor who received an intestinal transplant. The sample consisted of unstimulated CD4+ T cells sorted from spleen or lymph node cells, taken before intestinal transplant. V is TRBV28 and J is TRBJ1-2; D is ambiguous. This CDR3 reads CASSTFSLAGYTF. The DNA for the CDR3 is TGTGCCAGCAGTACCTTTTCTCTCGCTGGCTACACCTTC.